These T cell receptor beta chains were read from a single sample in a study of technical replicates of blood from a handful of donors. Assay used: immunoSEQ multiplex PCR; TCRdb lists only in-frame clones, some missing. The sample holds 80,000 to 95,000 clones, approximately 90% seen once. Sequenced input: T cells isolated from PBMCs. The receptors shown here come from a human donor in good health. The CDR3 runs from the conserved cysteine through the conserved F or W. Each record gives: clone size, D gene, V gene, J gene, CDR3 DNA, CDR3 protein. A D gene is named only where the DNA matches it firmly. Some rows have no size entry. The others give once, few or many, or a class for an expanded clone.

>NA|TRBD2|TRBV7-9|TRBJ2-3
TGTGCCAGCAGCTCGGGCCCAACTAGCGGGAGCAGCTCAGATACGCAGTATTTT
CASSSGPTSGSSSDTQYF
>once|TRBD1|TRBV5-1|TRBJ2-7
TGCGCCAGCAGCTCCGGGACAGGGGGCCTCGAGCAGTACTTC
CASSSGTGGLEQYF
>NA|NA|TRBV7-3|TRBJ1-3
TGTGCCAGCAGCTTAAACTCAAACTCTGGAAACACCATATATTTT
CASSLNSNSGNTIYF
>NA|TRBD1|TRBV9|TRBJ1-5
TGTGCCAGCAGCTTCAGGGGGTATCAGCCCCAGCATTTT
CASSFRGYQPQHF
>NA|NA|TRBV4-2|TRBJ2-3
TGTGCCAGCAGCCTCTGGGCCCGCACAGATACGCAGTATTTT
CASSLWARTDTQYF
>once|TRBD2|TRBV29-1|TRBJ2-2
TGCAGCGTCGCCCGACTAGCGGGGGAAACCGGGGAGCTGTTTTTT
CSVARLAGETGELFF
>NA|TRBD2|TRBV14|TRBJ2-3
TGTGCCAGCAGCCAACTAGCGGGGGTTGCAGATACGCAGTATTTT
CASSQLAGVADTQYF
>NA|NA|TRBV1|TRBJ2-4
TGCACCAGCAGCCAAGATGCCAGCGGGAGTGTCCAAAACATTCAGTACTTC
CTSSQDASGSVQNIQYF
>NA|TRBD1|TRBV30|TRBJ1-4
TGTGCCTGGAGTCCTGTACGGTCCCAGGGGGCGAAGCCTAATGAAAAACTGTTTTTT
CAWSPVRSQGAKPNEKLFF
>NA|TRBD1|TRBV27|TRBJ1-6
TGTGCCAGCAAGATTGGGACAGGCAAAACCTATAATTCACCCCTCCACTTT
CASKIGTGKTYNSPLHF
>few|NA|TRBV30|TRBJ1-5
TGTGCCTGGAGTGTAAACACATATAGCAATCAGCCCCAGCATTTT
CAWSVNTYSNQPQHF
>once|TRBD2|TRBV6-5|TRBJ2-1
TGTGCCAGCAGTTACTCGAGCGGGGGAGCCTACAATGAGCAGTTCTTC
CASSYSSGGAYNEQFF
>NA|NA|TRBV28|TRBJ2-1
TGTGCCAGCAGTTTATACCGTTATCGGGACAATGAGCAGTTCTTC
CASSLYRYRDNEQFF
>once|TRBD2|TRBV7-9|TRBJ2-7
TGTGCCAGCAGCCCGCAGACTAGCGGAGGAAACGCGCAGTACTTC
CASSPQTSGGNAQYF
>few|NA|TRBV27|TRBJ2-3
TGTGCCAGCAGTTCGGATAGCTATACGCAGTATTTT
CASSSDSYTQYF
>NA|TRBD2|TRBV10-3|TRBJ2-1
TGTGCCATCAGGCCCGGGACTAGCGGATACAATGAGCAGTTCTTC
CAIRPGTSGYNEQFF
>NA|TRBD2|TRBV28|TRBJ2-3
TGTGCCAGCAGTTTAACGGGACTAGCGGCAGATACGCAGTATTTT
CASSLTGLAADTQYF
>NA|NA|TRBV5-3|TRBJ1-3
TGTGCCAGAAGCTTGGACGGCGGATTGTTTTCAAAGGCAAGCTCTGGAAACACCATATATTTT
CARSLDGGLFSKASSGNTIYF
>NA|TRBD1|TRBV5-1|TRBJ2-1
TGCGCCAGCAGCTGGACAGGGAATGAGCAGTTCTTC
CASSWTGNEQFF
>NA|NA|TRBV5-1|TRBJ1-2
TGCGCCAGCAGCTTCGGGACATCGCCCTATGGCTACACCTTC
CASSFGTSPYGYTF
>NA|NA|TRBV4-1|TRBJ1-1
TGCGCCAGCAGTCCCTTGGGGCGTAACACTGAAGCTTTCTTT
CASSPLGRNTEAFF
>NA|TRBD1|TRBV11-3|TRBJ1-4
TGTGCCAGCAGCTTCGGGGACAGGGGGAACGAAAAACTGTTTTTT
CASSFGDRGNEKLFF
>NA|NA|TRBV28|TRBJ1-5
TGTGCCAGTAGTGTCGGAACAGGCCCTCAGCCCCAGCATTTT
CASSVGTGPQPQHF
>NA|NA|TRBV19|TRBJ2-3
TGTGCCAGCAAACCTGGGGGGGATACGCAGTATTTT
CASKPGGDTQYF
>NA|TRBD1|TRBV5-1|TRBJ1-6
TGCGCCAGCAGCTTGATGGGCCGGGACAGCTCCTATAATTCACCCCTCCACTTT
CASSLMGRDSSYNSPLHF
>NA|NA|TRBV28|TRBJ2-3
TGTGCCAGCAGACGGGGGGCAAACACAGATACGCAGTATTTT
CASRRGANTDTQYF
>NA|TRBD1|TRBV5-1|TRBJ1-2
TGCGTCAGCAGCTTAAGGACAGGGGGTGACTACACCTTC
CVSSLRTGGDYTF
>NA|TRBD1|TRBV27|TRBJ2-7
TGTGCCAGCAGTGTTGGGACAGGGGGTATGGGCGAGCAGTACTTC
CASSVGTGGMGEQYF
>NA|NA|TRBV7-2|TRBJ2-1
TGTGCCAGCACCAACCCGGTGAGGTTGAATGAGCAGTTCTTC
CASTNPVRLNEQFF
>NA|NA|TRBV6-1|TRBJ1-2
TGTGCCAGCAGTGAAGCGCGCCTTCTCTACAACTATGGCTACACCTTC
CASSEARLLYNYGYTF
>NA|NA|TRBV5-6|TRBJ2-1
TGTGCCAGCAGCTTGGCCGTTCAAACCGGGGGCAATGAGCAGTTCTTC
CASSLAVQTGGNEQFF
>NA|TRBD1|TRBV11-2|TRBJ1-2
TGTGCCAGCAGCTTAGACCCCCACAGGGGAGGAGGTGGCTACACCTTC
CASSLDPHRGGGGYTF
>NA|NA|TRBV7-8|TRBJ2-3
TGTGCCAGCAGCTTAACCTTCGGGTCTACCACAGATACGCAGTATTTT
CASSLTFGSTTDTQYF
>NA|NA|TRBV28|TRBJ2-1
TGTGCCTCGCACTTGGCGGGACTTGGGGAGCAGTTCTTC
CASHLAGLGEQFF
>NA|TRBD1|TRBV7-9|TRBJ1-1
TGTGCCAGCAGCGGCCGGGACAGGGAAGCTTTCTTT
CASSGRDREAFF
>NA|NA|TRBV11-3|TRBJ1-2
TGTGCCAGCAGCCGTAAGAGCGGGTACGGAAACTATGGCTACACCTTC
CASSRKSGYGNYGYTF
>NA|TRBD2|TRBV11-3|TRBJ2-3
TGTGCCAGCAGCTGGGGGGGACTAGCGGGGAGCACAGATACGCAGTATTTT
CASSWGGLAGSTDTQYF
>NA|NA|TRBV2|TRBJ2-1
TGTGCCAGCAGTGACCATTACAATGAGCAGTTCTTC
CASSDHYNEQFF
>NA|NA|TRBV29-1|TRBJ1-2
TGCAGCGTTGCCCAGGGGCGAGGCTACACCTTC
CSVAQGRGYTF
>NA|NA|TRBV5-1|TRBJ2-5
TGCGCCAGCAGCGCCCGTGGGGGGCAAGAGACCCAGTACTTC
CASSARGGQETQYF
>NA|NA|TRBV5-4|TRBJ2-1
TGTGCCAGCAGCCGTGACAAAGTCTCCTACAATGAGCAGTTCTTC
CASSRDKVSYNEQFF
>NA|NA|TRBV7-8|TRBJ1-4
TGTGCCAGCAGCTCTTTTCAGGGGATTAATGAAAAACTGTTTTTT
CASSSFQGINEKLFF
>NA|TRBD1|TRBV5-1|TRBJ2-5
TGCGCCAGCAGCTTGACGGGACAGGAGGCAGAGACCCAGTACTTC
CASSLTGQEAETQYF
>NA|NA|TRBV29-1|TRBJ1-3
TGCAGCGTTGATGGGGGGGAATCTGGAAACACCATATATTTT
CSVDGGESGNTIYF
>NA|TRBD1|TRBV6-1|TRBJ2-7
TGTGCCAGCACCCCGGGGACAGGGGTATACGAGCAGTACTTC
CASTPGTGVYEQYF
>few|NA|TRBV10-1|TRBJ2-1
TGCGCCAGCAGTGAGGTCAGGGGTCTCACATACAATGAGCAGTTCTTC
CASSEVRGLTYNEQFF
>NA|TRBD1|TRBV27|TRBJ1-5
TGTGCCAGCAGTTTATGGCCGACAGGGAATCAGCCCCAGCATTTT
CASSLWPTGNQPQHF
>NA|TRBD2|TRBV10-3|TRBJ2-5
TGTGCCATCAGAGGGGGGACTAGCGCTAAAGAGACCCAGTACTTC
CAIRGGTSAKETQYF
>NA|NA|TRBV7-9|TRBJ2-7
TGTGCCAGCAGCTTAGACCCGGGAGCAGACGAGCAGTACTTC
CASSLDPGADEQYF
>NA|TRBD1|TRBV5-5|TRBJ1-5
TGTGCCAGCAGCTCGGGACAGGGGGGGATTAATCAGCCCCAGCATTTT
CASSSGQGGINQPQHF
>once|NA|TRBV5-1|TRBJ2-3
TGCGCCAGCAGCTTTGGCGGGGGCACAGATACGCAGTATTTT
CASSFGGGTDTQYF
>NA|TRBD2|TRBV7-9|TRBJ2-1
TGTGCCAGCAGCCCGCAGAATGGACTAGCGGGAGCAACGAGGAATGAGCAGTTCTTC
CASSPQNGLAGATRNEQFF
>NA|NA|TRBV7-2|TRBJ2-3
TGTGCCAGCAGCTTAGACGGCGGGATAGGGGCAGATACGCAGTATTTT
CASSLDGGIGADTQYF
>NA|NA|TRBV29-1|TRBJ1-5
TGCAGCGTTGGGGCCAGCAATCAGCCCCAGCATTTT
CSVGASNQPQHF
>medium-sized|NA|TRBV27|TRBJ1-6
TGTGCCAGCAGTCCCACAGGCGTTCCTTCACCCCTCCACTTT
CASSPTGVPSPLHF